The clone carrying this T cell receptor (beta chain) was observed many times. The antigen is not known. CDR1 and CDR2 from the germline V gene are DFQATT and SNEGSKA (reference sequence). V lost 0 bases to trimming and J lost 5 bases, with 7 bases between them. The CDR3 contains 12 residues. This sample was taken from a study of T cell repertoires in cytomegalovirus infection. Study information: Both a matching HLA type and CMV infection were indicated by public TCR beta signatures. Findings of the study overall: Summed public TCR beta family frequency identified CMV carriers bearing the relevant HLA. HLA-C-restricted CMV-specific TCR beta clonotypes prevailed in the ex vivo response.

TCRdb re-derived calls from the reads in MiXCR, one entry per CDR3 protein. The table lists 200,000 to 300,000 distinct CDR3 sequences, approximately 9.2% of them singletons. The sequence was obtained from a human donor in good health (CMV status not recorded). Some clones in this sample may be carry-over from other donors' samples. The chain has TRBV20-1 and TRBJ1-1, with D unresolved. The sequenced sample consisted of PBMCs. The CDR3 loop reads CSAREGLTEAFF. For the CDR3, the DNA is TGCAGTGCTAGAGAGGGATTGACTGAAGCTTTCTTT.